These 14 T cell receptor beta chains came from one sample sequenced in a study of T cell responses to AZD1222 COVID-19 vaccine. Profiled with immunoSEQ multiplex PCR; TCRdb holds only in-frame clones, not every one. The profile shows 60,000 to 80,000 clones, approximately 83% of them singletons. The sample consisted of peripheral blood, taken on day 0 of AZD1222 vaccination. The receptors were sampled from an adult in good health.

J is TRBJ2-7 and V is TRBV2; 11 nucleotides match TRBD1. The V gene's germline CDR1 is SNHLY and CDR2 FYNNEI. This CDR3 has 14 residues. After removal of 5 bases from V and 3 bases from J, the junction contained 3 bases not matched to a gene. Here the CDR3 reads CASSTGTGGYEQYF. CDR3 nucleotide sequence: TGTGCCAGCAGTACCGGGACAGGGGGCTACGAGCAGTACTTC.

This rearrangement joins TRBV6-5 to TRBJ1-1; possible D gene TRBD1, 6 bases. The V gene lost 2 bases and the J gene lost 6 bases, with 13 bases spanning the gap. The germline CDR1 and CDR2 sequences are MNHEY and SVGAGI. The CDR3 is 14 amino acids. CDR3 nucleotide sequence: TGTGCCAGCAGTTACCCGGGGGGCAGGGCTGAAGCTTTCTTT. Protein: CASSYPGGRAEAFF.

This clone was counted only a few times. The chain couples TRBV6-2 or TRBV6-3 to TRBJ1-5, with D tentatively TRBD1 (5 bases). CDR3 length: 14 residues. Deletions cut 5 bases from V and 3 bases from J, with 11 bases between. Looked up from germline, CDR1 is MNHEY and CDR2 is SVGEGT. The CDR3 spells CASSPWDLNQPQHF. DNA for the CDR3: TGTGCCAGCAGTCCCTGGGACCTCAATCAGCCCCAGCATTTT.

The chain employs TRBV12-2 and TRBJ1-5. TRBV12-2 is given as a pseudogene. The CDR3 sequence is 16 residues long. DNA of the CDR3: TGTGCAAGTCGCTTAGAGCGGTGGCACCTAGATCAGCCCCAGCATTTT. Its translation is CASRLERWHLDQPQHF.

Worth noting for this clone: In the same sample, other DNA sequences code for this CDR3. The V and J genes are TRBV12-3 or TRBV12-4 and TRBJ1-6; D ambiguous. V was shortened by 3 bases and J by 8 bases, with 8 bases between the two germline ends. This CDR3 contains 13 residues. CDR3 residues: CASSLGGDSPLHF. CDR3 in DNA: TGTGCCAGCAGTTTGGGCGGGGATTCACCCCTCCACTTT.

The gene calls are TRBV5-4 and TRBJ1-5; D uncertain. Trimming stripped 2 bases from V and 3 bases from J, with 6 bases between. In germline, CDR1 is SGHNT, CDR2 YYREEE (reference sequence). The CDR3 extends over 13 amino acids. The CDR3 reads CASSLEINQPQHF. CDR3 DNA: TGTGCCAGCAGCTTAGAGATCAATCAGCCCCAGCATTTT.

The V and J genes are TRBV29-1 and TRBJ1-1; no clear D. Trimming pared 1 base from V and 6 bases from J, leaving 3 bases between. CDR3 size: 10 residues. CDR1 SQVTM and CDR2 ANQGSEA come from the germline V gene. The CDR3 loop reads CSVEVPEAFF. CDR3 DNA: TGCAGCGTTGAAGTACCTGAAGCTTTCTTT.

The V call is TRBV10-3, the J call TRBJ1-2; no clear D gene. V was pared by 4 bases and J by 7 bases, with 10 bases between. Germline CDR1 reads ENHRY; CDR2 reads SYGVKD. The CDR3 is 12 residues long. The CDR3 protein is CAISGTRRGYTF. The CDR3 DNA reads TGTGCCATCAGTGGGACTAGGCGTGGCTACACCTTC.

This rearrangement joins TRBV20-1 to TRBJ2-7; tentative D call: TRBD1 (5 bases). V lost 3 bases and J lost 5, with 14 bases in between. The CDR3 is 13 amino acids. Germline assignment: CDR1 DFQATT and CDR2 SNEGSKA (reference sequence). CDR3 in DNA: TGCAGTGCTAGTTCCAGGGAACAAAACGAGCAGTACTTC. Its protein product is CSASSREQNEQYF.

The chain uses TRBV4-1 and TRBJ1-5; 7 bases are a match to TRBD1. CDR1 is MGHRA, CDR2 YSYEKL, per germline. The CDR3 loop spans 17 amino acids. Trimming at V came to 0 bases and at J to 2 bases, leaving 7 bases not matched to a gene. For the CDR3, the DNA is TGCGCCAGCAGCCAAGACGAGACAGGGTGGGGCAATCAGCCCCAGCATTTT. It specifies CASSQDETGWGNQPQHF.

The chain combines TRBV28 with TRBJ1-1; no reliable D call. Trimming cost V 2 bases and J 1 base, with 5 bases left between them. CDR3 size: 13 residues. Germline CDR1 and CDR2: MDHEN and SYDVKM. CDR3 in DNA: TGTGCCAGCAGTTTACCCCAGAACACTGAAGCTTTCTTT. Translation: CASSLPQNTEAFF.

This rearrangement joins TRBV19 to TRBJ1-5; a possible D gene is TRBD1 (6 bases). Germline CDR1 LNHDA, CDR2 SQIVND (reference sequence). Trimming removed 9 bases from V and 6 bases from J, with 15 bases in between. CDR3 size: 13 residues. Here the CDR3 DNA reads TGTGCCAGCCGGCGGGACAATAGTCAGCCCCAGCATTTT. This translates into CASRRDNSQPQHF.

The chain is built from TRBV2 and TRBJ1-6, with D possibly matching TRBD1 (5 bases). The CDR3 length is 15 residues. The germline CDR1 and CDR2 sequences are SNHLY and FYNNEI. Trimming took 6 bases from V and 5 from J, leaving 14 bases between them. CDR3 in DNA: TGTGCCAGCAGACACCAGACAGTGGATAATTCACCCCTCCACTTT. Its protein product is CASRHQTVDNSPLHF.

This clone has just one count. The rearrangement uses TRBV9 and TRBJ1-3; no clear D. Trimming cost V 3 bases and J 0 bases, with 4 bases left between them. This CDR3 is 13 amino acids long. CDR1 is SGDLS and CDR2 is YYNGEE in the germline V gene. In DNA, the CDR3 is TGTGCCAGCAGCGCTTTCTCTGGAAACACCATATATTTT. Its protein product is CASSAFSGNTIYF.